The 18 T cell receptor beta chains below come from one sample, sequenced in a study of early T cells in non-severe SARS-CoV-2 infection listed by TCRdb under 2021. Library method: 5' RACE. Data came from a NextSeq 500. TCRdb's own reprocessing of the public reads used fastp at Q25 and MiXCR and kept productive beta chains. Duplicate CDR3 protein sequences are folded into a single record with the most common DNA and genes. The sample records approximately 48,000 distinct CDR3 sequences, about 9.3% of which are singletons. 14% to 15% of the sample is held by the ten biggest clonotypes. Material for sequencing was whole blood. The origin of the receptors is an adult who was a healthcare worker with PCR-confirmed SARS-CoV-2 infection or an uninfected control (not recorded which).

DNA of the CDR3: TGCAGCGTTGTTGGGGGCGGGAGATTAAGCAATGAGCAGTTCTTC. This translates into CSVVGGGRLSNEQFF. The rearrangement uses TRBV29-1 and TRBJ2-1, with a weak D call TRBD2 (7 bases). CDR1 SQVTM and CDR2 ANQGSEA come from the germline V gene. This CDR3 has 15 amino acids. Trimming left V 4 bases short and J 6 bases short, with 19 bases between.

V gene TRBV29-1 combines with J gene TRBJ2-2; D is ambiguous. Germline V lookup: CDR1 SQVTM, CDR2 ANQGSEA. CDR3 length equals 10 residues. V lost 5 bases and J 7 bases, leaving 5 bases between the germline ends. This CDR3 is CSVLDGELFF. DNA of the CDR3: TGCAGCGTTCTGGACGGGGAGCTGTTTTTT.

Many counts were recorded for this clonotype. The rearrangement joins TRBV5-1 to TRBJ1-3; D is uncertain. V was shortened by 4 bases and J by 3 bases, with 5 bases between the two germline ends. CDR1 and CDR2 (germline): SGHRS, YFSETQ. There are 12 residues in the CDR3. The CDR3 loop is CASSLRGNTIYF. In DNA, the CDR3 is TGCGCCAGCAGCCTACGTGGAAACACCATATATTTT.

This clonotype was observed a few times. The chain couples TRBV9 to TRBJ2-7; 9 bases fit TRBD2. This CDR3 comprises 15 residues. Trimming took 0 bases from V and 2 from J; bases not matched to a gene: 3. Germline V gene lookup returns CDR1 SGDLS and CDR2 YYNGEE. The CDR3 region is CASSVGGRAAYEQYF. CDR3 nucleotide sequence: TGTGCCAGCAGCGTAGGCGGGAGGGCCGCCTACGAGCAGTACTTC. Using reference TRBV9 and TRBJ2-7 for the parts outside the CDR3, the full variable domain is DSGVTQTPKHLITATGQRVTLRCSPRSGDLSVYWYQQSLDQGLQFLIQYYNGEERAKGNILERFSAQQFPDLHSELNLSSLELGDSALYFCASSVGGRAAYEQYFGPGTRLTVT.

This clonotype was detected many times. This chain connects TRBV6-1 to TRBJ2-7; no reliable D call. The germline V and J ends were trimmed by 5 bases and 4 bases, with 9 bases remaining between them. The CDR3 is 12 residues long. Germline V gives CDR1 MNHNS, CDR2 SASEGT. The CDR3, as DNA: TGTGCCAGCAGTTCGAGAATTTACGAGCAGTACTTC. Encoded protein: CASSSRIYEQYF.

This clonotype was detected only a few times. V is TRBV7-9 and J is TRBJ2-1; D perhaps matches TRBD2 (5 bases). The CDR3 runs to 14 residues. Deletions cut 6 bases from V and 8 bases from J, with 17 bases between. Germline V gene sequence: CDR1 SEHNR, CDR2 FQNEAQ (reference sequence). CDR3: CASSLTSGRDEQFF. In DNA, the CDR3 is TGTGCCAGCAGTCTTACTAGTGGTAGAGATGAGCAGTTCTTC.

The chain carries TRBV3-1 and TRBJ1-1; D remains unclear. Looked up from germline, CDR1 is LGHDT and CDR2 is YNNKEL (reference sequence). Trimming left V 3 bases short and J 0 bases short, with 11 bases between. The CDR3 sequence is 15 residues long. This CDR3 reads CASSHTRVVNTEAFF. CDR3 DNA: TGTGCCAGCAGCCATACGAGGGTAGTGAACACTGAAGCTTTCTTT.

This clonotype was recorded a few times. V and J are TRBV27 and TRBJ2-2; 11 bases match TRBD2. The germline gives CDR1 MNHEY, CDR2 SMNVEV (reference sequence). The J segment lost 7 bases and the V segment lost 6 bases, leaving 4 bases of the junction unmatched. CDR3 size: 14 residues. The CDR3: CASRLAGASGELFF. The CDR3 coding sequence is TGTGCCAGCAGACTAGCGGGAGCCAGCGGGGAGCTGTTTTTT.

This clonotype was observed many times. This sequence joins TRBV7-3 and TRBJ2-1, with 7 bases fitting TRBD2. The ends lost 5 bases at V and 8 bases at J; junction bases unmatched: 15. Looked up from germline, CDR1 is SGHTA and CDR2 is FQGTGA. The CDR3 length is 16 residues. The CDR3: CASSPGRGLGRDEQFF. In DNA, the CDR3 is TGTGCCAGCAGCCCCGGGCGTGGACTAGGGCGGGATGAGCAGTTCTTC.

This clonotype was found many times. The rearrangement links TRBV12-3 or TRBV12-4 to TRBJ1-5, with D tentatively TRBD1 (5 bases). Between the trimmed V and J ends, which lost 6 bases and 0 bases, there was a span of 24 bases. This CDR3 comprises 19 residues. CDR3 DNA sequence: TGTGCCAGCAGGAGCGCTCGCGGGGCATCGGGATATAGCAATCAGCCCCAGCATTTT. Translating gives CASRSARGASGYSNQPQHF.

This clonotype is classed as medium-sized. The chain carries TRBV4-2 and TRBJ2-3; D is tentatively TRBD1 or TRBD2 (5 bases each). In germline, CDR1 is LGHNA, CDR2 YNFKEQ. The CDR3 sequence is 15 residues long. The V gene lost 1 base and the J gene lost 4 bases, with 12 bases spanning the gap. The CDR3 coding sequence is TGTGCCAGCAGCCAAGGGGGACCCGGGTCAGATACGCAGTATTTT. Its translation: CASSQGGPGSDTQYF.

This clonotype was seen at least ten times. V is TRBV4-3 and J is TRBJ2-5; tentatively, D is TRBD2 (6 bases). Trimming removed 3 bases at V and 4 bases at J, with 9 bases between. The CDR3 totals 13 residues. The germline V gene encodes CDR1 LGHNA and CDR2 YSLEER. The CDR3 DNA is TGCGCCAGCAGCCAGGGGGGTCGAGAGACCCAGTACTTC. Its translation: CASSQGGRETQYF.

This clonotype has a handful of counts. J is TRBJ1-5 and V is TRBV19; D gene ambiguous. From germline, CDR1 is LNHDA and CDR2 SQIVND (reference sequence). Deletions cut 7 bases from V and 5 bases from J, with 21 bases between. The CDR3 totals 16 residues. In DNA, the CDR3 is TGTGCCAGTATGCCGGCCGGGGAGACGGTTTATCAGCCCCAGCATTTT. Protein product: CASMPAGETVYQPQHF.

This clonotype appeared many times. The chain employs TRBV7-2 and TRBJ2-3; maybe TRBD2 (6 bases). Germline values: CDR1 SGHTA, CDR2 FQGNSA. The CDR3 is made up of 16 amino acids. With 7 bases removed from V and 2 bases from J, the gap between germline ends came to 19 bases. CDR3: CASTLPAGGFTDTQYF. DNA of the CDR3: TGTGCCAGCACCCTCCCCGCCGGGGGTTTCACAGATACGCAGTATTTT.

This clonotype was counted ten times or more. The chain is built from TRBV28 and TRBJ1-6, with TRBD1 as a possible D gene (6 bases). CDR1 and CDR2 (germline): MDHEN, SYDVKM. Trimming removed 7 bases from V and 7 bases from J, with 23 bases in between. The CDR3 is 17 residues long. The CDR3 DNA follows: TGTGCCAGCACCGACCGGACAGCGTTTATACCGAATTCACCCCTCCACTTT. Amino acid sequence: CASTDRTAFIPNSPLHF.

The CDR3 protein is CASSQGRRGTQYF. The CDR3 DNA follows: TGTGCCAGCAGCCAAGGAAGGCGGGGGACCCAGTACTTC. V and J are TRBV3-1 and TRBJ2-5; TRBD2 is a possible D gene (6 bases). Germline CDR1 LGHDT, CDR2 YNNKEL (reference sequence). CDR3 length equals 13 residues. V dropped 1 base and J dropped 7 bases, with 10 bases sitting between them.

CDR3 loop: CASRTGLAGAAKNIQYF. The CDR3 region has the DNA TGTGCCAGCAGGACGGGACTAGCGGGAGCAGCCAAAAACATTCAGTACTTC. This rearrangement joins TRBV12-3 or TRBV12-4 to TRBJ2-4; TRBD2 matches 14 bases. Trimming at V came to 6 bases and at J to 0 bases, leaving 4 bases not matched to a gene. The CDR3 is 17 residues long.

This clonotype was observed a handful of times. V usage is TRBV28 and J usage is TRBJ2-1; 11 bases match TRBD2. V shed 5 bases and J 3 bases; nucleotides not matched to a gene: 9. This CDR3 is built from 17 residues. CDR1 MDHEN and CDR2 SYDVKM come from the germline V gene. This chain's CDR3 is CASSPLGLAGHYNEQFF. The CDR3 DNA follows: TGTGCCAGCAGTCCTTTAGGACTAGCGGGCCACTACAATGAGCAGTTCTTC.